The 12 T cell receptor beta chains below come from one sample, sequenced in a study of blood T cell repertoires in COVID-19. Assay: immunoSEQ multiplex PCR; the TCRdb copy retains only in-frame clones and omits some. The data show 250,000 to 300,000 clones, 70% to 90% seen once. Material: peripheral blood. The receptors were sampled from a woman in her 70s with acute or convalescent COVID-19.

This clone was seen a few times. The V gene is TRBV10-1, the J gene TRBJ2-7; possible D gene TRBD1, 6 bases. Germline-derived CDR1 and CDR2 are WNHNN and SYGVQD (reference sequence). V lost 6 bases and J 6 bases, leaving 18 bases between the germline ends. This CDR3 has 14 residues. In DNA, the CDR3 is TGCGCCAGCAGGCCTGACAGGCTTCCTCTCGAGCAGTACTTC. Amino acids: CASRPDRLPLEQYF.

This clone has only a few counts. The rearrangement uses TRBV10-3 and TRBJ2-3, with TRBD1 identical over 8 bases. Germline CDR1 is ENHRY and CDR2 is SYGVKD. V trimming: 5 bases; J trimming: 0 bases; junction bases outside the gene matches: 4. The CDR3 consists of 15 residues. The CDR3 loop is CAISRGQESTDTQYF. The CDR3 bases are TGTGCCATCAGTCGGGGACAGGAGAGCACAGATACGCAGTATTTT.

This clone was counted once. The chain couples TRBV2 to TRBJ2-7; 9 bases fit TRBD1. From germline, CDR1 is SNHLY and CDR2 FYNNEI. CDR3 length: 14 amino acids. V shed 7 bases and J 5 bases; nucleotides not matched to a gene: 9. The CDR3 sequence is CASIRGQGPNEQYF. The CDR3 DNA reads TGTGCCAGCATTCGAGGACAGGGGCCCAACGAGCAGTACTTC.

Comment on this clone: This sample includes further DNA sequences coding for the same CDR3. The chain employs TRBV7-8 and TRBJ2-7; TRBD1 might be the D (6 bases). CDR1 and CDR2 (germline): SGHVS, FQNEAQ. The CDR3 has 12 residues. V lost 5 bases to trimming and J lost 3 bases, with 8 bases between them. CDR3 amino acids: CASSLQGYEQYF. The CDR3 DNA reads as TGTGCCAGCAGCCTACAGGGCTACGAGCAGTACTTC.

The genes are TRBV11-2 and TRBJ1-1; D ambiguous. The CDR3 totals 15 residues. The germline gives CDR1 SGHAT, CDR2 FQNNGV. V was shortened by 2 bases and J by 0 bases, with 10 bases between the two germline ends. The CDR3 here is CASSLLRGMNTEAFF. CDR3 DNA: TGTGCCAGCAGCTTACTACGAGGCATGAACACTGAAGCTTTCTTT.

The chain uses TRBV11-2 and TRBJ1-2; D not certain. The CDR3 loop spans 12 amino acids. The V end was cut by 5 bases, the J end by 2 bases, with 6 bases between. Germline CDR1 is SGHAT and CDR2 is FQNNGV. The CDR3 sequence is CASSAGNYGYTF. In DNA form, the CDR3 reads TGTGCCAGCAGCGCCGGGAACTATGGCTACACCTTC.

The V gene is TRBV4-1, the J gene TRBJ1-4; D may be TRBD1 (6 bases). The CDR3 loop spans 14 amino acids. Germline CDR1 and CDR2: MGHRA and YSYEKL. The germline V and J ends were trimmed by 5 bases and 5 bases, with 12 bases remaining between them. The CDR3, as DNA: TGCGCCAGCAGCTCCGGACAGTTCAATGAAAAACTGTTTTTT. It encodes CASSSGQFNEKLFF.

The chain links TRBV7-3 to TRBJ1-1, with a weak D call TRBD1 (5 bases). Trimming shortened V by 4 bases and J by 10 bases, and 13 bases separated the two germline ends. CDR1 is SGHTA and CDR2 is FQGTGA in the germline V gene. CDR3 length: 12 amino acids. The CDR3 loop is CASSSPGTSAFF. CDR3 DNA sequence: TGTGCCAGCAGCTCCCCAGGGACTTCAGCTTTCTTT.

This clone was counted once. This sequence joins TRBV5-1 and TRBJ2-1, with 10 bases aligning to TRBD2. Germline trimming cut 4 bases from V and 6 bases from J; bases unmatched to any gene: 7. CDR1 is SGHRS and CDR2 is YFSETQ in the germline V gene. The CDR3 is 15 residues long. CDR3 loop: CASSPTSGAPNEQFF. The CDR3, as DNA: TGCGCCAGCAGCCCAACTAGCGGGGCCCCCAATGAGCAGTTCTTC. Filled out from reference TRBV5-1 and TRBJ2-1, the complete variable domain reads KAGVTQTPRYLIKTRGQQVTLSCSPISGHRSVSWYQQTPGQGLQFLFEYFSETQRNKGNFPGRFSGRQFSNSRSEMNVSTLELGDSALYLCASSPTSGAPNEQFFGPGTRLTVL.

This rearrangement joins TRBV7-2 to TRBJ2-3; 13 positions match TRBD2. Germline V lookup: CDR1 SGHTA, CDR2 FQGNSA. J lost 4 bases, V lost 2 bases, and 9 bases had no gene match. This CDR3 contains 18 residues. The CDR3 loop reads CASSLRLAGGGASDTQYF. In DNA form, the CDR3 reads TGTGCCAGCAGCTTAAGACTAGCGGGGGGAGGGGCGTCAGATACGCAGTATTTT. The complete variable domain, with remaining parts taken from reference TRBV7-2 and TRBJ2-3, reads GAGVSQSPSNKVTEKGKDVELRCDPISGHTALYWYRQSLGQGLEFLIYFQGNSAPDKSGLPSDRFSAERTGGSVSTLTIQRTQQEDSAVYLCASSLRLAGGGASDTQYFGPGTRLTVL.

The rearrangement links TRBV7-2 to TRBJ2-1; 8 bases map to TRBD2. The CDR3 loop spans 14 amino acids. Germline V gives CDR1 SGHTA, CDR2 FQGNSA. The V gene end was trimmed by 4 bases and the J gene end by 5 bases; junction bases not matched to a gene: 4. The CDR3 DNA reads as TGTGCCAGCAGCTCGACTAGCGCTCACAATGAGCAGTTCTTC. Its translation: CASSSTSAHNEQFF.

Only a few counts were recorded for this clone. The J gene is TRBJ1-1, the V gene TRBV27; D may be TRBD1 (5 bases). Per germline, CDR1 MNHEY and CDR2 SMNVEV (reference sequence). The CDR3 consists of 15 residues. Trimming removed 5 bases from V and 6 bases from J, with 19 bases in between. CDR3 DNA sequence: TGTGCCAGCAGTGACTTGGGGCTTTCGGGTGCTGAAGCTTTCTTT. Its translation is CASSDLGLSGAEAFF.